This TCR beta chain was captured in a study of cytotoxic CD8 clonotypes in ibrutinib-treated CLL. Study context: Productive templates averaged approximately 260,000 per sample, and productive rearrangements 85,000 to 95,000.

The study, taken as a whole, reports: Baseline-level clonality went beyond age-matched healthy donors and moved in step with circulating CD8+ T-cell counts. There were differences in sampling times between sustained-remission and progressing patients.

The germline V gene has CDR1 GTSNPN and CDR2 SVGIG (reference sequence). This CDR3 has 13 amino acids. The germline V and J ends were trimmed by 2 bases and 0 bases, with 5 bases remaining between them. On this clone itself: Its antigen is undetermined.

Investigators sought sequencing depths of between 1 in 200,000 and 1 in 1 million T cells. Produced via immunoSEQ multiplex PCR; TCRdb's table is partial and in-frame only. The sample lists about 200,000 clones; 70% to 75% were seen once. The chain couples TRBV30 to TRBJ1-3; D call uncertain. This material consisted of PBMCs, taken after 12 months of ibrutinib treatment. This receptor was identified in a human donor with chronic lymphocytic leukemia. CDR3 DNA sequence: TGTGCCTGGAGTCGAGGCTCTGGAAACACCATATATTTT. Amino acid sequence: CAWSRGSGNTIYF.